The 17 T cell receptor beta chains below were found in one sample sequenced in a study of beta chain features in type 1 diabetes. Sequenced material consisted of expressed TCRB transcripts (all of the isolated RNA was reverse transcribed). The table came from immunoSEQ multiplex PCR; TCRdb's copy has only in-frame clones and leaves some out. This sample has hundreds of thousands of clones, with 30% found just once. Specimen: naive CD4+ T cells from blood. The receptors originated from a man between 18 and 29 years old in good health.

This chain joins TRBV18 and TRBJ2-7, with D hard to call. Trimming removed 3 bases at V and 4 bases at J, with 7 bases between. Germline loops: CDR1 KGHSH, CDR2 LQKENI. This CDR3 is 12 amino acids long. CDR3 bases: TGTGCCAGCTCACCCGGCGTTTACGAGCAGTACTTC. Translated, it gives CASSPGVYEQYF.

This clone was seen a few times. This chain uses TRBV30 with TRBJ1-1; D is unclear. Germline V gives CDR1 GTSNPN, CDR2 SVGIG (reference sequence). V gave up 3 bases and J gave up 3 bases, with 14 bases separating them. The length of the CDR3 is 14 residues. CDR3 protein: CAWSRRTVDTEAFF. Written as DNA, the CDR3 is TGTGCCTGGAGCCGAAGGACGGTAGACACTGAAGCTTTCTTT. Filled out from reference TRBV30 and TRBJ1-1, the complete variable domain reads SQTIHQWPATLVQPVGSPLSLECTVEGTSNPNLYWYRQAAGRGLQLLFYSVGIGQISSEVPQNLSASRPQDRQFILSSKKLLLSDSGFYLCAWSRRTVDTEAFFGQGTRLTVV.

This chain links TRBV30 with TRBJ1-1, with D possibly being TRBD1 (6 bases). Trimming left V 5 bases short and J 6 bases short, with 16 bases between. From germline, CDR1 is GTSNPN and CDR2 SVGIG (reference sequence). This CDR3 contains 13 residues. CDR3 in amino acids: CAWLGTGGSEAFF. CDR3 bases: TGTGCCTGGCTGGGAACGGGGGGCTCTGAAGCTTTCTTT. The full variable domain, its missing parts supplied by reference TRBV30 and TRBJ1-1, is SQTIHQWPATLVQPVGSPLSLECTVEGTSNPNLYWYRQAAGRGLQLLFYSVGIGQISSEVPQNLSASRPQDRQFILSSKKLLLSDSGFYLCAWLGTGGSEAFFGQGTRLTVV.

The CDR3 nucleotides are TGTGCCAGCAGTGAGAGCGAACACACCGGGGAGCTGTTTTTT. This encodes CASSESEHTGELFF. The J gene is TRBJ2-2, the V gene TRBV2, with unresolved D. The ends were cut back, 3 bases at V and 3 bases at J, with 8 bases in the middle. The CDR3 is 14 amino acids. Germline CDR1 is SNHLY and CDR2 is FYNNEI.

This clone was counted only a few times. The chain links TRBV4-1 to TRBJ2-7, with 7 bases fitting TRBD2. The CDR3 consists of 15 residues. Germline V CDR1 and CDR2: MGHRA, YSYEKL. Trimming took 0 bases from V and 0 from J; bases not matched to a gene: 2. The CDR3 is CASSQDQRDSYEQYF. The CDR3 DNA follows: TGCGCCAGCAGCCAAGACCAGCGGGACTCCTACGAGCAGTACTTC.

The sample holds a few counts of this clone. This chain uses TRBV28 with TRBJ2-6; 7 bases fit TRBD1. Germline V gene lookup returns CDR1 MDHEN and CDR2 SYDVKM. The CDR3 is made up of 16 amino acids. With 2 bases clipped from V and 1 base from J, the junction kept 2 bases outside the gene matches. The CDR3: CASSLQGVSGANVLTF. The CDR3 DNA is TGTGCCAGCAGTTTACAGGGGGTATCTGGGGCCAACGTCCTGACTTTC.

The chain links TRBV9 to TRBJ1-1; TRBD1 might be the D (5 bases). The CDR3 totals 14 residues. Per germline, CDR1 SGDLS and CDR2 YYNGEE. With 2 bases removed from V and 1 base from J, the gap between germline ends came to 9 bases. The CDR3, as DNA: TGTGCCAGCAGCGTTGGGGCACAGAACACTGAAGCTTTCTTT. This sequence encodes CASSVGAQNTEAFF. The whole variable domain, remainder taken from reference TRBV9 and TRBJ1-1, is DSGVTQTPKHLITATGQRVTLRCSPRSGDLSVYWYQQSLDQGLQFLIQYYNGEERAKGNILERFSAQQFPDLHSELNLSSLELGDSALYFCASSVGAQNTEAFFGQGTRLTVV.

With respect to this clone: This sample includes further DNA sequences coding for the same CDR3. J is TRBJ1-4 and V is TRBV30; tentative D call: TRBD1 (5 bases). Trimming removed 0 bases at V and 4 bases at J, with 12 bases between. Looked up from germline, CDR1 is GTSNPN and CDR2 is SVGIG (reference sequence). The CDR3 has 15 amino acids. The CDR3, as DNA: TGTGCCTGGAGTGTACGGAGAGGGGTTAATGAAAAACTGTTTTTT. Its protein product is CAWSVRRGVNEKLFF.

This clone was counted between two and nine times. The chain uses TRBV9 and TRBJ2-2; D is perhaps TRBD1 (5 bases). CDR3 length: 13 residues. Germline CDR1 and CDR2: SGDLS and YYNGEE. Trimming removed 7 bases at V and 7 bases at J, with 14 bases between. The chain's CDR3 is CASARQTGGELFF. The CDR3 DNA sequence: TGTGCCAGCGCCCGACAGACGGGCGGGGAGCTGTTTTTT.

This clone appeared a few times. The chain uses TRBV5-1 and TRBJ2-7, with 9 bases that match TRBD2. V was pared by 5 bases and J by 5 bases, with 11 bases of the junction left unmatched. Per the germline V gene, CDR1 is SGHRS and CDR2 is YFSETQ. The CDR3 sequence is 15 residues long. The CDR3 is CASRGLAGVGDEQYF. As DNA, the CDR3 is TGCGCCAGCAGAGGCTTAGCGGGAGTAGGAGACGAGCAGTACTTC.

This clone was found a few times. The V and J genes are TRBV30 and TRBJ2-3; D is perhaps TRBD2 (6 bases). This CDR3 region has 16 residues. Germline V gives CDR1 GTSNPN, CDR2 SVGIG (reference sequence). Trimming took off 0 bases at V and 0 bases at J, with 13 bases between the two ends. CDR3 sequence reads: CAWSVGSGPSTDTQYF. In DNA, the CDR3 is TGTGCCTGGAGTGTTGGTAGCGGTCCTAGCACAGATACGCAGTATTTT.

The rearrangement uses TRBV6-1 and TRBJ1-1, with D possibly matching TRBD1 (5 bases). Germline V gene sequence: CDR1 MNHNS, CDR2 SASEGT. The V and J ends lost 4 bases and 5 bases respectively, with 8 bases between them. There are 12 residues in the CDR3. CDR3 DNA sequence: TGTGCCAGCAGTGTCTCAGGGACTGAAGCTTTCTTT. Its translation is CASSVSGTEAFF.

This chain links TRBV29-1 with TRBJ2-7, with TRBD1 identical over 10 bases. The germline V gene has CDR1 SQVTM and CDR2 ANQGSEA. The CDR3 has 14 amino acids. J lost 7 bases, V lost 3 bases, and 9 bases had no gene match. The CDR3 spells CSVDGDRGVEEQYF. The CDR3 bases are TGCAGCGTTGATGGGGACAGGGGAGTAGAAGAGCAGTACTTC.

Regarding this clone: Other nucleotide sequences from this sample produce the same CDR3. The rearrangement joins TRBV5-1 to TRBJ2-3, with TRBD1 identical over 7 bases. This CDR3 region has 14 residues. V trimming: 3 bases; J trimming: 0 bases; junction bases outside the gene matches: 1. CDR1 SGHRS and CDR2 YFSETQ come from the germline V gene. This CDR3 reads CASSWTGSTDTQYF. In DNA, the CDR3 is TGCGCCAGCAGCTGGACAGGAAGCACAGATACGCAGTATTTT.

This clone was counted a few times. The V gene is TRBV29-1, the J gene TRBJ2-1; 8 positions agree with TRBD2. V shed 2 bases, J shed 13 bases, and the junction held 13 bases outside the gene matches. Germline V gene sequence: CDR1 SQVTM, CDR2 ANQGSEA. This CDR3 comprises 14 residues. The CDR3 sequence is CSVETAGLVPHQFF. CDR3 nucleotide sequence: TGCAGCGTTGAAACAGCGGGACTAGTGCCACACCAGTTCTTC.

The chain employs TRBV28 and TRBJ2-3, with 9 bases aligning to TRBD2. Germline loops: CDR1 MDHEN, CDR2 SYDVKM. There are 14 residues in the CDR3. The trim removed 5 bases at V and 5 bases at J, leaving 5 bases unmatched. CDR3 sequence reads: CASSGSGRGDTQYF. The CDR3 DNA reads as TGTGCCAGCAGTGGTAGCGGGAGAGGAGATACGCAGTATTTT. Full variable domain (outside the CDR3, taken from reference TRBV28 and TRBJ2-3): DVKVTQSSRYLVKRTGEKVFLECVQDMDHENMFWYRQDPGLGLRLIYFSYDVKMKEKGDIPEGYSVSREKKERFSLILESASTNQTSMYLCASSGSGRGDTQYFGPGTRLTVL.

V is TRBV25-1 and J is TRBJ1-2; tentative D call: TRBD1 (5 bases). CDR1 is MGHDK and CDR2 is SYGVNS in the germline V gene. This CDR3 contains 13 residues. V lost 0 bases to trimming and J lost 4 bases, with 6 bases between them. CDR3 DNA sequence: TGTGCCAGCAGTGAATACGGGACCTATGGCTACACCTTC. It is translated as CASSEYGTYGYTF.